The clone carrying this T cell receptor (beta chain) was seen a handful of times. Antigen specificity is unknown. The entry originates in a study of T-cell memory formation after mild COVID-19. Study findings and constraints: Researchers report contracting CD4+ clones mostly in CM and EM, with CD8+ clones in EMRA.

Germline loops: CDR1 SGHDN, CDR2 FVKESK. This CDR3 is 13 amino acids long. Trimming pared 0 bases from V and 7 bases from J, leaving 9 bases between. TCRdb reprocessed the 5' RACE reads with MiXCR, giving one entry per CDR3 protein. The repertoire holds a few hundred thousand distinct CDR3 sequences, with 16% as singletons. The chain has TRBV14 and TRBJ2-5; either TRBD1 or TRBD2 may fit D (5 bases each). The TCR comes from a man aged 18 to 29 who had mild COVID-19 (a few samples of this study predate the infection). Cell type and time point are not known. Specimen: PBMCs or a T cell subset sorted from them (not recorded which). In DNA form, the CDR3 reads TGTGCCAGCAGCCAAGATATCGGGACGACCCAGTACTTC. Translation: CASSQDIGTTQYF. The whole variable domain, remainder taken from reference TRBV14 and TRBJ2-5, is EAGVTQFPSHSVIEKGQTVTLRCDPISGHDNLYWYRRVMGKEIKFLLHFVKESKQDESGMPNNRFLAERTGGTYSTLKVQPAELEDSGVYFCASSQDIGTTQYFGPGTRLLVL.